This is a list of T cell receptor beta chains from one sample in a study of T-cell reconstitution after alpha-beta-depleted transplantation in children. TCRdb recomputed calls from the PCR reads with MiXCR, one row per CDR3 protein. The table lists about 980,000 distinct CDR3 sequences, about 29% of them singletons. The specimen comprised PBMCs, mostly from graft donor cells, sampled 360 days after TCRalphabeta/CD19-depleted stem cell transplant. The receptor set was obtained from a boy under three years old who had a stem cell transplant for SCID, so the T cells may come from the graft donor. CDR3s include the opening cysteine and the closing phenylalanine or tryptophan. Fields, in order: J gene, D gene, clone size, V gene, CDR3 length, CDR3 DNA, CDR3 protein. D genes are given only for firm matches. Rows may omit the clone size; those that give it use once, few, many or a size class.

TRBJ2-7	NA	NA	TRBV20-1	12	TGCAGTGAGGCGCATAAAGGGTACGAGCAGTACTTC	CSEAHKGYEQYF
TRBJ2-3	TRBD2	NA	TRBV28	14	TGTGCCAGCAGTTTTAGCGGGAAAGGAGATACGCAGTATTTT	CASSFSGKGDTQYF
TRBJ2-2	NA	NA	TRBV5-5	14	TGTGCCAGCAGCTTGGAACAGGCCTTCGGGGAGCTGTTTTTT	CASSLEQAFGELFF
TRBJ2-1	TRBD1	NA	TRBV29-1	15	TGCAGCGTTCCCCCAGGACAGGGGAATTACAATGAGCAGTTCTTC	CSVPPGQGNYNEQFF
TRBJ1-4	NA	NA	TRBV3-1	16	TGTGCCAGCAGCAGGACGGGGCTTACAACTAATGAAAAACTGTTTTTT	CASSRTGLTTNEKLFF
TRBJ2-7	NA	few	TRBV4-3	12	TGCGCCAGCAGCCAACGTTGCGGGGAGCAGTACTTC	CASSQRCGEQYF
TRBJ2-1	NA	many	TRBV29-1	14	TGCAGCGCCAGCCGGGACACAGAGACCAATGAGCAGTTCTTC	CSASRDTETNEQFF
TRBJ2-5	TRBD2	NA	TRBV5-1	16	TGCGCCAGCAGCGTGACCGGGGGGGCAAGCCAAGAGACCCAGTACTTC	CASSVTGGASQETQYF
TRBJ2-7	NA	NA	TRBV27	15	TGTGCCAGCAGTCCCCCCGGCAGGTTATTCTACGAGCAGTACTTC	CASSPPGRLFYEQYF
TRBJ2-7	NA	few	TRBV6-6	13	TGTGCCAGCAGTTATGACGGGCTTTACGAGCAGTACTTC	CASSYDGLYEQYF
TRBJ2-2	TRBD1	NA	TRBV7-7	15	TGTGCCAGCAGCGGTGAAGGGGGCCGCCCCGGGGAGCTGTTTTTT	CASSGEGGRPGELFF
TRBJ1-1	NA	few	TRBV4-1	15	TGCGCCAGCAGCCCCAACCGGGGTGGGGACACTGAAGCTTTCTTT	CASSPNRGGDTEAFF
TRBJ2-7	NA	NA	TRBV2	15	TGTGCCAGCACTGAAACATTTAACGACTCCTACGAGCAGTACTTC	CASTETFNDSYEQYF
TRBJ1-2	NA	NA	TRBV29-1	13	TGCAGCGCTAACCAAGGGAATAACTATGGCTACACCTTC	CSANQGNNYGYTF
TRBJ2-3	NA	many	TRBV7-2	16	TGTGCCAGCAGCTCCCCATGGATCTCAAATTCTAATACGCAGTATTTT	CASSSPWISNSNTQYF
TRBJ2-3	NA	NA	TRBV5-6	15	TGTGCCAGCAGCTTGGGAATCGGGTACACAGATACGCAGTATTTT	CASSLGIGYTDTQYF
TRBJ2-1	TRBD1	NA	TRBV4-1	16	TGCGCCAGCAGCCAACCGGGACAGGTCTTCTACAATGAGCAGTTCTTC	CASSQPGQVFYNEQFF
TRBJ2-3	NA	NA	TRBV7-2	14	TGTGCCAGCACCAAAGGGGGGGGCGCAGATACGCAGTATTTT	CASTKGGGADTQYF
TRBJ2-1	TRBD2	few	TRBV12-3/TRBV12-4	15	TGTGCCAGCCGGGAGGAGGGCCCGAAGAACAATGAGCAGTTCTTC	CASREEGPKNNEQFF
TRBJ2-3	NA	many	TRBV12-3/TRBV12-4	12	TGTGCCAGCAGTTTACCGTCAGATACGCAGTATTTT	CASSLPSDTQYF
TRBJ2-2	NA	NA	TRBV12-3/TRBV12-4	14	TGTGCCAGCAGCGGCGATGTCTTCATCGGGGAGCTGTTTTTT	CASSGDVFIGELFF
TRBJ2-7	NA	NA	TRBV14	14	TGTGCCAGCAGCCAAGGGGTCAGGACCTACGAGCAGTACTTC	CASSQGVRTYEQYF
TRBJ1-2	TRBD1	few	TRBV29-1	16	TGCAGCGTTCAAGACAGGGTGAGGACCTTTAACTATGGCTACACCTTC	CSVQDRVRTFNYGYTF
TRBJ2-7	NA	few	TRBV28	14	TGTGCCAGCAGTTTGCCAGGGGAGTATTACGAGCAGTACTTC	CASSLPGEYYEQYF
TRBJ1-2	TRBD1	NA	TRBV4-1	16	TGCGCCAGCAGCCAGGTTGGACAGGGCCGGCGCTATGGCTACACCTTC	CASSQVGQGRRYGYTF
TRBJ2-7	NA	NA	TRBV12-3/TRBV12-4	13	TGTGCCAGCAGTCAACACAGGGCCTACGAGCAGTACTTC	CASSQHRAYEQYF
TRBJ1-1	NA	NA	TRBV12-3/TRBV12-4	14	TGTGCCAGCAGTTTGGGGCCGGATTGGGCTGAAGCTTTCTTT	CASSLGPDWAEAFF
TRBJ2-2	NA	few	TRBV12-3/TRBV12-4	15	TGTGCCAGCAGCCGCCTTAACGCGAACACCGGGGAGCTGTTTTTT	CASSRLNANTGELFF
TRBJ2-2	NA	few	TRBV7-9	15	TGTGCCAGCAGCTTAGTTATGACAGTCACCGGGGAGCTGTTTTTT	CASSLVMTVTGELFF
TRBJ2-7	TRBD1	few	TRBV12-3/TRBV12-4	13	TGTGCCAGCAGTAACCAACAGGGGAACGAGCAGTACTTC	CASSNQQGNEQYF
TRBJ2-3	TRBD2	few	TRBV7-2	15	TGTGCCAGCAGCTTCGGGGGGGCTTCGGGGGATACGCAGTATTTT	CASSFGGASGDTQYF
TRBJ2-3	NA	NA	TRBV6-2/TRBV6-3	16	TGTGCCAGCAGTTACGGGGCCAGACCGACGGAAGATACGCAGTATTTT	CASSYGARPTEDTQYF
TRBJ1-1	NA	NA	TRBV5-1	15	TGCGCCAGCAGCTTGCTTGGGCACATGAACACTGAAGCTTTCTTT	CASSLLGHMNTEAFF
TRBJ2-7	TRBD2	NA	TRBV20-1	13	TGCAGTGCGACTCCACTAGCGCACCACGAGCAGTACTTC	CSATPLAHHEQYF
TRBJ2-3	TRBD2	NA	TRBV24-1	17	TGTGCCACCAGTGATCCCCGGCAGCGGGGGGGCACAGATACGCAGTATTTT	CATSDPRQRGGTDTQYF